This T cell receptor (beta chain) emerged from a study of blood T cell repertoires in COVID-19. The assay was immunoSEQ multiplex PCR, and TCRdb's table has in-frame clones only and misses some. The data contain about 24,000 clones, more than 80% of them seen just once; the ten biggest clones take up more than 2%. The CDR3 extends over 14 amino acids. Trimming removed 4 bases from V and 5 bases from J, with 12 bases in between. Germline V gives CDR1 MNHEY, CDR2 SVGAGI. The chain is built from TRBV6-5 and TRBJ2-1; D perhaps matches TRBD1 (6 bases). The TCR comes from a woman in her 70s with COVID-19, enrolled during active disease. Sequenced: peripheral blood. CDR3 sequence: CASSSRTANNEQFF. The CDR3 nucleotides are TGTGCCAGCAGTTCACGGACAGCCAACAATGAGCAGTTCTTC.